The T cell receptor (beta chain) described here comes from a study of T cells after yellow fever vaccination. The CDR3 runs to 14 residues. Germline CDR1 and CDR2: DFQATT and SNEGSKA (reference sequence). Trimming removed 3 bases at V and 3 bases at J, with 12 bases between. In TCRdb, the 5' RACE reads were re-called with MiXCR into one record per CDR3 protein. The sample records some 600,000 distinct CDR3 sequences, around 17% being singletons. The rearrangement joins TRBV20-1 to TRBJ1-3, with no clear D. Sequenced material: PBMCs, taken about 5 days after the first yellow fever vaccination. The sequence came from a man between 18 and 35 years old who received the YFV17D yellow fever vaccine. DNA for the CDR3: TGCAGTGCTAGTCACCCGGGCCATGGAAACACCATATATTTT. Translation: CSASHPGHGNTIYF.